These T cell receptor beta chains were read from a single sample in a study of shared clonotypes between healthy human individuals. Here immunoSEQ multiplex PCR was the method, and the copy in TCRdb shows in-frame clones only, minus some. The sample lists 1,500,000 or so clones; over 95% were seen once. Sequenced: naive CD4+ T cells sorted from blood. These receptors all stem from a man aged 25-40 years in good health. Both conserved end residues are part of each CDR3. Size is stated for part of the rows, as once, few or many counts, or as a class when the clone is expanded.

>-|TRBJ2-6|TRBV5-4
CASSWTGRTGANVLTF
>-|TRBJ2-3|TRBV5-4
CASSLVGGRFTDTQYF
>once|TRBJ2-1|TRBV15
CATSAKGVASGSYNEQFF
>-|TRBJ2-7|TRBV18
CASSPGKGGRYEQYF
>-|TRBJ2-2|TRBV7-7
CASTRGQGFANTGELFF
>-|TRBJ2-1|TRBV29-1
CSDSGLAGNEQFF
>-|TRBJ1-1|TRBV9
CASSVVSGVMNTEAFF
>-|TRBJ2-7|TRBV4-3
CASSQDTGTYEQYF
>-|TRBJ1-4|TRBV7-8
CASSLGGQGRNEKLFF
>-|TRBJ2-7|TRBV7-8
CASSLGWGSGSDYEQYF
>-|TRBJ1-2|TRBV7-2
CASSQRVLYGYTF
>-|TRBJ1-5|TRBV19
CASTTGGWGNQPQHF
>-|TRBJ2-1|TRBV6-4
CASSSSGRAYNEQFF
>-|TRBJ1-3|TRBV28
CASRAGGPRVGNTIYF
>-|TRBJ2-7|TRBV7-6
CASSSGGSYEQYF
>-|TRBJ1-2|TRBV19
CASSMVSVDGYTF
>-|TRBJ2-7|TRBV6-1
CASSEVRGTYEQYF
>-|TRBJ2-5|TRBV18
CASSQIWGSEETQYF